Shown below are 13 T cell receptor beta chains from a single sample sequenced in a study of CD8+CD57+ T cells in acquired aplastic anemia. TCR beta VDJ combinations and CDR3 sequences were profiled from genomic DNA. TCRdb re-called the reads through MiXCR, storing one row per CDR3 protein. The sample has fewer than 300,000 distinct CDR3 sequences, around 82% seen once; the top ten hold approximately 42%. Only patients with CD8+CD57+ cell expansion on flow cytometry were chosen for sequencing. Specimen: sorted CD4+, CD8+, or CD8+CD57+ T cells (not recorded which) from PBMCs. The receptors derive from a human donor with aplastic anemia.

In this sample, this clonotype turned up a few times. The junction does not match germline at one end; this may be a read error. Here the CDR3 DNA reads TGTGCCAGCAGCTTAGCGGGAGGGACCGATACGAAGTATTTT. It yields the protein CASSLAGGTDTKYF. J is TRBJ2-3 and V is TRBV7-6, with 7 bases that match TRBD2. Germline CDR1 reads SGHVS; CDR2 reads FNYEAQ. CDR3 size: 14 residues.

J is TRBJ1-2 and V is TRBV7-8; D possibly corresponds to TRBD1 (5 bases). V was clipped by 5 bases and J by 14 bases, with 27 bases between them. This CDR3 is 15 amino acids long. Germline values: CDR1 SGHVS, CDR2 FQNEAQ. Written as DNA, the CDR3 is TGTGCCAGCAGCCCCGTTGACGGGACCGAGTATACGCAGACCTTC. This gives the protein CASSPVDGTEYTQTF.

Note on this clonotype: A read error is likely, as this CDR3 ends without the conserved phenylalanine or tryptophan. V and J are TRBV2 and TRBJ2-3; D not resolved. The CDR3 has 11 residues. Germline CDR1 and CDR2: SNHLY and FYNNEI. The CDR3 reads CASSSWDRQYL. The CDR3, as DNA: TGTGCCAGCAGCTCCTGGGATAGGCAGTATTTG.

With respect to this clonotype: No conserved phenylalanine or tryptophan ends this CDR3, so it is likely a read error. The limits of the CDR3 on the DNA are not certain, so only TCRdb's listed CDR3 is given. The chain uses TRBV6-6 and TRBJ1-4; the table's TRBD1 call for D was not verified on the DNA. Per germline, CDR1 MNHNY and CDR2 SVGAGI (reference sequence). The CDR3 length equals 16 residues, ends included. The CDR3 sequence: CASSYVQGNYEQYFGP.

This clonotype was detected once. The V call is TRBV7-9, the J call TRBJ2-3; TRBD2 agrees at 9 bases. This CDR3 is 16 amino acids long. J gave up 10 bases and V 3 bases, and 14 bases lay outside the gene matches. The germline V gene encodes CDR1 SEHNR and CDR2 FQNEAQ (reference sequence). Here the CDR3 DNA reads TGTGCCAGCAGCTTTCAAAGAAGCGGGGGGTGCGATGCGCAGTATTTT. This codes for CASSFQRSGGCDAQYF.

CDR3 region: CASSVEVAGASGANVLTF. CDR3 in DNA: TGTGCCAGCAGCGTCGAGGTAGCAGGTGCCTCTGGGGCCAACGTCCTGACTTTC. This chain links TRBV11-3 with TRBJ2-6; D is undetermined. The CDR3 spans 18 residues. The germline gives CDR1 SGHNT, CDR2 YENEEA. V lost 5 bases and J 0 bases, leaving 17 bases between the germline ends.

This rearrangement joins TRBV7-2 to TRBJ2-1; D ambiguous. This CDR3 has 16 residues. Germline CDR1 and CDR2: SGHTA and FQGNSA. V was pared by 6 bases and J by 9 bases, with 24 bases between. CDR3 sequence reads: CASSFQGTWGNTEQFF. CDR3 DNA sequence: TGTGCCAGCAGTTTTCAAGGAACTTGGGGAAACACTGAGCAGTTCTTC.

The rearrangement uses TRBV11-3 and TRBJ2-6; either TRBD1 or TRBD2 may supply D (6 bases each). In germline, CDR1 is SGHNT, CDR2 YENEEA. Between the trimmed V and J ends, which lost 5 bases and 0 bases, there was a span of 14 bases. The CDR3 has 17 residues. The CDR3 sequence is CASSLGRTASGANVLTF. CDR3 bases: TGTGCCAGCAGCCTAGGGAGGACAGCCTCTGGGGCCAACGTCCTGACTTTC.

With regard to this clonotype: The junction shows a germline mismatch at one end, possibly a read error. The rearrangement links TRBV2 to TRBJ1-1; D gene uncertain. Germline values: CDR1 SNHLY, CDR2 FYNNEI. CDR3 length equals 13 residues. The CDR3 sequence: CASKNWSNTEAYF. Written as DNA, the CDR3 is TGTGCCAGCAAGAACTGGTCGAACACTGAAGCTTACTTT.

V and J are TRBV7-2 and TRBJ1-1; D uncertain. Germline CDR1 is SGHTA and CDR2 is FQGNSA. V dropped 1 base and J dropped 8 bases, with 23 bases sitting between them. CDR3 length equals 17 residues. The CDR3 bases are TGTGCCAGCAGCTTAGGTGCGGGCGTCACAGATACGCAGGAAGCTTTCTTT. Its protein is CASSLGAGVTDTQEAFF.

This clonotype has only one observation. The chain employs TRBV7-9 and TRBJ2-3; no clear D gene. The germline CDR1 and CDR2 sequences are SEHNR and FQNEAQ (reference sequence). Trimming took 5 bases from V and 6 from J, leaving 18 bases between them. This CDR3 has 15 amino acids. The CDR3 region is CASSARKGQDDTQYF. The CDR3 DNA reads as TGTGCCAGCAGCGCGAGGAAAGGTCAAGATGATACGCAGTATTTT.

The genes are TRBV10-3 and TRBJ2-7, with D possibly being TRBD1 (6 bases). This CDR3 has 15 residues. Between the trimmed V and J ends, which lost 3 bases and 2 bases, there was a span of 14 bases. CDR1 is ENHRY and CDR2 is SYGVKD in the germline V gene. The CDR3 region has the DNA TGTGCCATCAGTGACCTAACAGGGAAGGCCTACGAGCAGTACTTC. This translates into CAISDLTGKAYEQYF.

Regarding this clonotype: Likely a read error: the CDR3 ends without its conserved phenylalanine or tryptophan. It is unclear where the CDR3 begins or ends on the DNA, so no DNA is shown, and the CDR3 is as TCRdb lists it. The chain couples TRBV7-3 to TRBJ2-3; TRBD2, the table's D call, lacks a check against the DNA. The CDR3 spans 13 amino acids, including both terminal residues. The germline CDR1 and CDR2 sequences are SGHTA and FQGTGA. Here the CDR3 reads CASSSGSEQETQY.